One sample yielded the 32 T cell receptor beta chains listed below, sequenced in a study of T cells in Graves' hyperthyroidism and ophthalmopathy. TCR beta CDR3 regions were amplified from RNA transcripts. A first-round RT-PCR of the TCR CDR3 used the HTBI primer set. TCRdb itself ran the multiplex PCR reads through MiXCR, one entry per CDR3 protein. The sample holds roughly 660,000 distinct CDR3 sequences, about 18% seen once. Sequencing was performed on blood. These receptors all stem from a man aged 45 to 65 with Graves' hyperthyroidism.

About this clonotype: A much larger clone lies a single base off, so this may be a read error. No conserved phenylalanine or tryptophan is present at the end of the CDR3, so a read error is the likely explanation. The chain couples TRBV28 to TRBJ2-6; 7 bases line up with TRBD1. Trimming at V came to 2 bases and at J to 4 bases, leaving 5 bases not matched to a gene. CDR3 length equals 16 residues. In germline, CDR1 is MDHEN, CDR2 SYDVKM. The CDR3 region is CASSLLTGSGANVLTL. Here the CDR3 DNA reads TGTGCCAGCAGTTTACTGACAGGGAGCGGGGCCAACGTCCTGACTCTC.

The chain has TRBV24-1 and TRBJ2-1; 13 bases align to TRBD2. Germline V gives CDR1 KGHDR, CDR2 SFDVKD. The CDR3 contains 14 residues. Trimming took 5 bases from V and 14 from J; bases not matched to a gene: 8. The CDR3: CATSGGGLAGVEFF. DNA for the CDR3: TGTGCCACCAGTGGGGGTGGACTAGCGGGAGTAGAGTTCTTC.

The chain employs TRBV14 and TRBJ2-7; TRBD2 agrees at 8 bases. J lost 5 bases, V lost 2 bases, and 14 bases had no gene match. The CDR3 runs to 17 residues. The V gene's germline CDR1 is SGHDN and CDR2 FVKESK. CDR3 region: CASSQRSAGGLWDEQYF. CDR3 in DNA: TGTGCCAGCAGCCAAAGGTCGGCGGGAGGCCTGTGGGACGAGCAGTACTTC.

Many counts were recorded for this clonotype. The genes are TRBV6-2 or TRBV6-3 and TRBJ2-1; D is possibly TRBD2 (6 bases). Germline V lookup: CDR1 MNHEY, CDR2 SVGEGT. CDR3 length: 14 amino acids. With 7 bases removed from V and 2 bases from J, the gap between germline ends came to 12 bases. CDR3 nucleotides: TGTGCCAGCACCTCGGGGACTGCCTACAATGAGCAGTTCTTC. Translating it yields CASTSGTAYNEQFF.

This clonotype was counted ten times or more. The chain carries TRBV28 and TRBJ1-1; no clear D. Trimming stripped 3 bases from V and 0 bases from J, with 8 bases between. Germline CDR1 reads MDHEN; CDR2 reads SYDVKM. This CDR3 comprises 14 residues. The CDR3 is CASSFYQVNTEAFF. CDR3 sequence (DNA): TGTGCCAGCAGTTTTTACCAGGTGAACACTGAAGCTTTCTTT.

This clonotype was counted ten times or more. V gene TRBV28 combines with J gene TRBJ2-2, with 10 bases matching TRBD2. Trimming at V came to 4 bases and at J to 6 bases, leaving 5 bases not matched to a gene. Germline assignment: CDR1 MDHEN and CDR2 SYDVKM. The CDR3 sequence is 15 residues long. The CDR3 sequence: CASSSAGGVSGELFF. In DNA form, the CDR3 reads TGTGCCAGCAGTTCAGCGGGAGGGGTGTCCGGGGAGCTGTTTTTT.

On this clonotype: Given a much more abundant clone one base away, this may be a read error. The CDR3 reads CASSHSRDRSGEAFF. The CDR3 nucleotides read TGTGCCAGCAGTCACTCAAGGGACAGATCTGGTGAAGCTTTCTTT. This chain uses TRBV6-1 with TRBJ1-1, with 7 bases aligning to TRBD1. With 5 bases clipped from V and 7 bases from J, the junction kept 13 bases outside the gene matches. CDR3 length: 15 amino acids. The germline V gene has CDR1 MNHNS and CDR2 SASEGT.

The V call is TRBV6-2 or TRBV6-3, the J call TRBJ2-3, with unresolved D. The CDR3 sequence is 15 residues long. V was cut by 1 base and J by 2 bases, with 10 bases left in between. In germline, CDR1 is MNHEY, CDR2 SVGEGT. Written as DNA, the CDR3 is TGTGCCAGCAGTTACTTGGGTGGGAACACAGATACGCAGTATTTT. The encoded protein is CASSYLGGNTDTQYF.

This chain connects TRBV5-8 to TRBJ1-2; no reliable D call. CDR1 SGHTS and CDR2 YDEGEE come from the germline V gene. Deletions cut 3 bases from V and 6 bases from J, with 12 bases between. CDR3 size: 13 residues. CDR3 in amino acids: CASSSRGHNGYTF. CDR3 sequence (DNA): TGTGCCAGCAGCTCCCGCGGTCATAATGGCTACACCTTC. The full variable domain, rest sourced from reference TRBV5-8 and TRBJ1-2, is EAGVTQSPTHLIKTRGQQATLRCSPISGHTSVYWYQQALGLGLQFLLWYDEGEERNRGNFPPRFSGRQFPNYSSELNVNALELEDSALYLCASSSRGHNGYTFGSGTRLTVV.

This clonotype showed up just a few times. The V call is TRBV19, the J call TRBJ2-3; D may be TRBD2 (5 bases). V dropped 1 base and J dropped 4 bases, with 9 bases sitting between them. The CDR3 spans 14 residues. Germline V gene data show CDR1 as LNHDA and CDR2 as SQIVND (reference sequence). The CDR3, as DNA: TGTGCCAGTAGTATAGGCGACTATTCAGATACGCAGTATTTT. Translated, it gives CASSIGDYSDTQYF.

The sample holds many counts of this clonotype. The chain joins TRBV3-1 to TRBJ1-1; D not resolved. Between the trimmed V and J ends, which lost 4 bases and 0 bases, there was a span of 9 bases. Germline CDR1 reads LGHDT; CDR2 reads YNNKEL (reference sequence). The CDR3 runs to 14 residues. The CDR3, as DNA: TGTGCCAGCAGCCCCGTGGGGATGAACACTGAAGCTTTCTTT. It specifies CASSPVGMNTEAFF. Full variable domain (missing parts from reference TRBV3-1 and TRBJ1-1): DTAVSQTPKYLVTQMGNDKSIKCEQNLGHDTMYWYKQDSKKFLKIMFSYNNKELIINETVPNRFSPKSPDKAHLNLHINSLELGDSAVYFCASSPVGMNTEAFFGQGTRLTVV.

The chain has TRBV5-5 and TRBJ2-7, with D possibly matching TRBD1 (6 bases). V lost 0 bases and J lost 2, with 12 bases in between. The CDR3 totals 15 residues. Germline-derived CDR1 and CDR2 are SGHKS and YYEKEE (reference sequence). CDR3 loop: CASSLAPGQPYEQYF. The CDR3 DNA sequence: TGTGCCAGCAGCTTGGCTCCGGGACAACCCTACGAGCAGTACTTC.

The chain recombines TRBV29-1 with TRBJ1-2; D is possibly TRBD1 (6 bases). Germline V CDR1 and CDR2: SQVTM, ANQGSEA. The CDR3 extends over 14 amino acids. Deletions cut 3 bases from V and 3 bases from J, with 14 bases between. In DNA, the CDR3 is TGCAGCGTTGATGGTGAGGGGGACGACTATGGCTACACCTTC. Amino acids: CSVDGEGDDYGYTF.

This clonotype was seen at least ten times. This chain uses TRBV28 with TRBJ1-4, with 9 positions matching TRBD1. The J segment lost 4 bases and the V segment lost 6 bases, leaving 3 bases of the junction unmatched. This CDR3 spans 14 amino acids. The germline gives CDR1 MDHEN, CDR2 SYDVKM. The CDR3 here is CASRPGQGNEKLFF. The CDR3 nucleotides read TGTGCCAGCAGGCCGGGACAGGGTAATGAAAAACTGTTTTTT.

Many counts were recorded for this clonotype. The gene calls are TRBV2 and TRBJ1-1; D uncertain. V was shortened by 6 bases and J by 4 bases, with 9 bases between the two germline ends. The germline V gene encodes CDR1 SNHLY and CDR2 FYNNEI. The CDR3 consists of 12 residues. This chain's CDR3 is CASSWEATEAFF. The CDR3 nucleotides read TGTGCCAGCAGCTGGGAAGCCACTGAAGCTTTCTTT.

The chain is built from TRBV5-5 and TRBJ1-3; possible D gene TRBD1, 6 bases. This CDR3 comprises 18 residues. Germline CDR1 and CDR2: SGHKS and YYEKEE (reference sequence). Trimming removed 2 bases from V and 0 bases from J, with 18 bases in between. CDR3 sequence reads: CASSFRGIQGDSGNTIYF. CDR3 in DNA: TGTGCCAGCAGCTTTCGGGGTATACAGGGTGACTCTGGAAACACCATATATTTT.

Many counts were recorded for this clonotype. V gene TRBV29-1 combines with J gene TRBJ1-2; D ambiguous. CDR3 length: 12 residues. The germline gives CDR1 SQVTM, CDR2 ANQGSEA. V was clipped by 3 bases and J by 8 bases, with 13 bases between them. The CDR3 DNA follows: TGCAGCGTTGAGAAAGGGTTGGGAGGCTACACCTTC. It codes for CSVEKGLGGYTF.

The table lists this clonotype with a few counts. The rearrangement joins TRBV12-3 or TRBV12-4 to TRBJ1-2; no definite D call. V gave up 2 bases and J gave up 8 bases, with 9 bases separating them. This CDR3 has 12 amino acids. This CDR3 is CASSLRLWGYTF. CDR3 DNA sequence: TGTGCCAGCAGTTTACGGCTTTGGGGCTACACCTTC.

The chain recombines TRBV7-9 with TRBJ2-5, with D possibly TRBD1 on 5 matching bases. CDR1 is SEHNR, CDR2 FQNEAQ, per germline (reference sequence). The CDR3 totals 14 residues. Trimming left V 5 bases short and J 2 bases short, with 12 bases between. CDR3 sequence: CASSIRARQETQYF. CDR3 bases: TGTGCCAGCAGCATCAGGGCACGGCAAGAGACCCAGTACTTC.

This clonotype was detected many times. The chain carries TRBV6-1 and TRBJ1-6; 7 bases map to TRBD1. CDR3 length: 16 residues. V gave up 5 bases and J gave up 8 bases; unmatched junction bases: 12. Germline V gives CDR1 MNHNS, CDR2 SASEGT. CDR3 sequence: CASSSGQAGGDSPLHF. The CDR3 nucleotides are TGTGCCAGCAGTTCAGGACAGGCCGGGGGGGATTCACCCCTCCACTTT.

The chain has TRBV20-1 and TRBJ2-1; TRBD2 aligns across 7 bases. The CDR3 spans 15 residues. From germline, CDR1 is DFQATT and CDR2 SNEGSKA (reference sequence). The V and J ends lost 2 bases and 4 bases, in that order; junction bases with no gene match: 8. The DNA of the CDR3 is TGCAGTGCTAGATACGGGAGGTACCTTTACAATGAGCAGTTCTTC. It encodes CSARYGRYLYNEQFF.

Concerning this clonotype itself: A much larger clone differs by one base, so this may be a read error. The chain couples TRBV2 to TRBJ2-5; 13 nucleotides line up with TRBD2. This CDR3 contains 15 residues. Germline V gene data show CDR1 as SNHLY and CDR2 as FYNNEI. The V segment lost 6 bases and the J segment 1 base; nucleotides outside the gene matches: 2. The CDR3 nucleotides read TGTGCCAGCAGGGGACTAGCGGGGCCCCAAGAGACCCAGTACTTC. It yields the protein CASRGLAGPQETQYF.

This clonotype was found many times. The J gene is TRBJ1-5, the V gene TRBV10-3; 8 bases agree with TRBD1. Germline values: CDR1 ENHRY, CDR2 SYGVKD. The CDR3 has 14 residues. V was pared by 4 bases and J by 6 bases, with 5 bases of the junction left unmatched. Here the CDR3 DNA reads TGTGCCATCAGTGGCGGACAGGGAGGTCAGCCCCAGCATTTT. Its translation: CAISGGQGGQPQHF.

This clonotype was seen at least ten times. The chain couples TRBV3-1 to TRBJ1-3, with D unclear. Trimming pared 4 bases from V and 9 bases from J, leaving 13 bases between. Germline loops: CDR1 LGHDT, CDR2 YNNKEL (reference sequence). This CDR3 comprises 13 residues. CDR3 loop: CASSPLLKSTIYF. The CDR3 DNA follows: TGTGCCAGCAGCCCCCTCTTAAAGAGCACCATATATTTT.

This clonotype showed up many times. The chain has TRBV11-3 and TRBJ2-3, with D possibly TRBD2 on 6 matching bases. Per the germline V gene, CDR1 is SGHNT and CDR2 is YENEEA. The CDR3 has 16 residues. With 1 base removed from V and 7 bases from J, the gap between germline ends came to 18 bases. CDR3 sequence reads: CASSLVAAGSENTQYF. CDR3 coding DNA: TGTGCCAGCAGCTTAGTAGCGGCAGGCAGTGAGAATACGCAGTATTTT. Supplemented by reference TRBV11-3 and TRBJ2-3, the full variable domain reads EAGVVQSPRYKIIEKKQPVAFWCNPISGHNTLYWYLQNLGQGPELLIRYENEEAVDDSQLPKDRFSAERLKGVDSTLKIQPAELGDSAVYLCASSLVAAGSENTQYFGPGTRLTVL.

The J gene is TRBJ2-7, the V gene TRBV27; 9 nucleotides align to TRBD1. The V segment lost 2 bases and the J segment 2 bases; nucleotides outside the gene matches: 7. CDR1 and CDR2 from the germline V gene are MNHEY and SMNVEV (reference sequence). This CDR3 has 16 amino acids. In nucleotides, the CDR3 is TGTGCCAGCAGTTTAAAATCGGGACAGGGTCCCTACGAGCAGTACTTC. It specifies CASSLKSGQGPYEQYF.

This clonotype was picked up a small number of times. J is TRBJ1-6 and V is TRBV27; unclear D gene. Germline CDR1 is MNHEY and CDR2 is SMNVEV (reference sequence). V was pared by 4 bases and J by 8 bases, with 6 bases between. The CDR3 consists of 12 residues. The CDR3 nucleotides read TGTGCCAGCAGTTGGGTTGATTCACCCCTCCACTTT. Its protein product is CASSWVDSPLHF.

This clonotype was observed a handful of times. This chain links TRBV5-5 with TRBJ2-5; tentatively, D is TRBD2 (6 bases). V lost 7 bases, J lost 5 bases, and 24 bases lay in between. CDR1 and CDR2 (germline): SGHKS, YYEKEE (reference sequence). The CDR3 runs 16 residues. The CDR3 protein is CASGTPLGGFGETQYF. The CDR3 bases are TGTGCCAGCGGCACCCCATTGGGGGGATTCGGGGAGACCCAGTACTTC.

This clonotype was recorded many times. The chain has TRBV27 and TRBJ2-3; D is ambiguous. This CDR3 is built from 14 residues. V was cut by 6 bases and J by 1 base, with 11 bases left in between. The germline V gene has CDR1 MNHEY and CDR2 SMNVEV (reference sequence). CDR3 sequence reads: CASSLSAGTDTQYF. DNA for the CDR3: TGTGCCAGCAGCTTGTCAGCCGGCACAGATACGCAGTATTTT.

This clonotype was picked up a small number of times. The rearrangement links TRBV19 to TRBJ2-1; D is perhaps TRBD2 (6 bases). The germline V gene has CDR1 LNHDA and CDR2 SQIVND (reference sequence). The CDR3 is made up of 16 amino acids. The V and J ends lost 3 bases and 2 bases respectively, with 14 bases between them. For the CDR3, the DNA is TGTGCCAGTAGTATGGTCAGTCGGGGGACCTACAATGAGCAGTTCTTC. Its protein is CASSMVSRGTYNEQFF.

This rearrangement joins TRBV5-4 to TRBJ2-6, with no clear D. V dropped 4 bases and J dropped 4 bases, with 9 bases sitting between them. The CDR3 has 14 residues. CDR1 and CDR2 (germline): SGHNT, YYREEE (reference sequence). CDR3 coding DNA: TGTGCCAGCAGCGCAGACTTGGGGGCCAACGTCCTGACTTTC. It encodes CASSADLGANVLTF.

At least ten counts were recorded for this clonotype. The V and J genes are TRBV28 and TRBJ2-3, with TRBD2 identical over 11 bases. In germline, CDR1 is MDHEN, CDR2 SYDVKM. The CDR3 is 18 residues long. J was trimmed by 2 bases and V by 1 base; bases with no gene match: 8. CDR3 sequence: CASSLLAGGPYHTDTQYF. In nucleotides, the CDR3 is TGTGCCAGCAGTTTATTAGCGGGAGGGCCCTATCACACAGATACGCAGTATTTT.